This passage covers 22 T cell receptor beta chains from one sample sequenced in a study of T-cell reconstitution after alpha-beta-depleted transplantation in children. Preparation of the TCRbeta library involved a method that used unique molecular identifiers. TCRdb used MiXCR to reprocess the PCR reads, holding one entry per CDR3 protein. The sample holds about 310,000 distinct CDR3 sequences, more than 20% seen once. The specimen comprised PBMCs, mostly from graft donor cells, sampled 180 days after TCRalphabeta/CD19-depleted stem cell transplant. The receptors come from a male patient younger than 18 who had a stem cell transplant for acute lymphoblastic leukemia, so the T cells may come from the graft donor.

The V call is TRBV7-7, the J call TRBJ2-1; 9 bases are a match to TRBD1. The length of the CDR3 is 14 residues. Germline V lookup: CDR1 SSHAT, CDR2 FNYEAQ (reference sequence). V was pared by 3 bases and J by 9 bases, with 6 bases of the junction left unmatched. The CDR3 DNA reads TGTGCCAGCAGCTTTCTGGGACAGGGCTGTGAGCAGTTCTTC. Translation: CASSFLGQGCEQFF. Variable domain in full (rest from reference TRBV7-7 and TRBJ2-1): GAGVSQSPRYKVTKRGQDVTLRCDPISSHATLYWYQQALGQGPEFLTYFNYEAQPDKSGLPSDRFSAERPEGSISTLTIQRTEQRDSAMYRCASSFLGQGCEQFFGPGTRLTVL.

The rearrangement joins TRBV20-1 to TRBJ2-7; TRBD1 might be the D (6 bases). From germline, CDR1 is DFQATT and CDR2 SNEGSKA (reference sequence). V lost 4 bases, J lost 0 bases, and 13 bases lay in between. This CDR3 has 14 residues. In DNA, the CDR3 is TGCAGTGCTAAAAAGGGGGTTAGCTCCTACGAGCAGTACTTC. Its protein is CSAKKGVSSYEQYF.

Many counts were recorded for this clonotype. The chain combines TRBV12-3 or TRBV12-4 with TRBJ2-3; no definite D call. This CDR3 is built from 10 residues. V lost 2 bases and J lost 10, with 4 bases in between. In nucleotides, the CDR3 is TGTGCCAGCAGTTTACACGCGCAGTATTTT. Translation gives CASSLHAQYF.

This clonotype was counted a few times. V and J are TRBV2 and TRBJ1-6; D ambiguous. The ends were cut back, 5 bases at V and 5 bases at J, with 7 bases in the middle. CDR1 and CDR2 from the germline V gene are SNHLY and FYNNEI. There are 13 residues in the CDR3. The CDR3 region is CASSTENNSPLHF. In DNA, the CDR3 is TGTGCCAGCAGTACTGAGAATAATTCACCCCTCCACTTT.

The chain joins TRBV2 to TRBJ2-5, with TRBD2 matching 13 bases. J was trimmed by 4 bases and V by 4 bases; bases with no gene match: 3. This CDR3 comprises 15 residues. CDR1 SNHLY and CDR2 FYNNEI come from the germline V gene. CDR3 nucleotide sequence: TGTGCCAGCAGTGCCGGGACTAGCGGGGTAGAGACCCAGTACTTC. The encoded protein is CASSAGTSGVETQYF.

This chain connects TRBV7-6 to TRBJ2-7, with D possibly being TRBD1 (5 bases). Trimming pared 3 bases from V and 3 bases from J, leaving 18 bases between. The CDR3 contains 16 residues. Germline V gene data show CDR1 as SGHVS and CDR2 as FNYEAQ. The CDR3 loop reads CASSFRMGRGYYEQYF. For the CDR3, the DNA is TGTGCCAGCAGCTTTCGCATGGGGCGCGGCTACTACGAGCAGTACTTC.

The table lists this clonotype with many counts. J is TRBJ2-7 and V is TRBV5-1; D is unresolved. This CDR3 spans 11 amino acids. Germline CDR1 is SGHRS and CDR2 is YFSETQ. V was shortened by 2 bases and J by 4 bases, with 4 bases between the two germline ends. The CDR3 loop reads CASSFEYEQYF. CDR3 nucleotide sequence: TGCGCCAGCAGCTTCGAGTACGAGCAGTACTTC.

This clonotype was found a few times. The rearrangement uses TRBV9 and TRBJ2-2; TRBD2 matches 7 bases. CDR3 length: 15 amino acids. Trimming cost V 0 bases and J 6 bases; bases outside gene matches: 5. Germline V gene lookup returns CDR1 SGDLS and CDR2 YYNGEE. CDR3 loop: CASSVGSGGSGELFF. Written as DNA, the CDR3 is TGTGCCAGCAGCGTAGGGTCGGGGGGATCCGGGGAGCTGTTTTTT.

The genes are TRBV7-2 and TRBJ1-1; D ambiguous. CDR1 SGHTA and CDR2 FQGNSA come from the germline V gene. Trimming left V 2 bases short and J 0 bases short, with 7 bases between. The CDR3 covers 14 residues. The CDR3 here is CASSLMYLNTEAFF. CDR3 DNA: TGTGCCAGCAGCTTAATGTACCTGAACACTGAAGCTTTCTTT.

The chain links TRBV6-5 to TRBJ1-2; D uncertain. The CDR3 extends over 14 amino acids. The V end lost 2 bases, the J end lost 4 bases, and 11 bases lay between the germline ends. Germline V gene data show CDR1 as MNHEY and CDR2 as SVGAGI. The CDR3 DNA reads TGTGCCAGCAGTTACAAAGCGCAGGCCTATGGCTACACCTTC. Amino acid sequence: CASSYKAQAYGYTF.

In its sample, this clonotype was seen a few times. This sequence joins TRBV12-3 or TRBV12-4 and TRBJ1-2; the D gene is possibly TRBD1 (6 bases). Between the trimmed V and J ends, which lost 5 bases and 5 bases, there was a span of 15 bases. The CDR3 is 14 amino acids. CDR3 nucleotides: TGTGCCAGCAGTCCTCCCTTAACAGGGTATGGCTACACCTTC. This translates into CASSPPLTGYGYTF.

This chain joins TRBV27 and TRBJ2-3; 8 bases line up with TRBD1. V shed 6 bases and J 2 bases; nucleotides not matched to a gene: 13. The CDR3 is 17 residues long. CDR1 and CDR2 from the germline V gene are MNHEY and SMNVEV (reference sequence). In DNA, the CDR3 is TGTGCCAGCAGCCCAAGCCGGGACAGGAAATCCACAGATACGCAGTATTTT. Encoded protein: CASSPSRDRKSTDTQYF.

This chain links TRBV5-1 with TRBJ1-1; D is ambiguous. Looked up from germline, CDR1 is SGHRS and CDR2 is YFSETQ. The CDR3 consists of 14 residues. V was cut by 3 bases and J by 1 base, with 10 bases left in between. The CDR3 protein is CASSSGPSNTEAFF. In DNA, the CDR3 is TGCGCCAGCAGCTCCGGGCCGTCGAACACTGAAGCTTTCTTT.

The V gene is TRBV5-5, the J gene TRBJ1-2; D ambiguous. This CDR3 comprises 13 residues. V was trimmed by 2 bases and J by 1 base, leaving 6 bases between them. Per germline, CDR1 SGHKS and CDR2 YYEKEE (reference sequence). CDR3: CASSFRHNYGYTF. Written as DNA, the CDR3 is TGTGCCAGCAGCTTCAGACATAACTATGGCTACACCTTC.

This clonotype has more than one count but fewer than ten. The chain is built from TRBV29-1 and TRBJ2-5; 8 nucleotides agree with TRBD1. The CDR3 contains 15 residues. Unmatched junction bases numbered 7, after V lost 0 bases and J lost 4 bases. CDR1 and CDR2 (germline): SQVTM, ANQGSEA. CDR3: CSVEEGTGLGETQYF. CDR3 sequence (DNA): TGCAGCGTTGAAGAAGGGACAGGACTCGGAGAGACCCAGTACTTC. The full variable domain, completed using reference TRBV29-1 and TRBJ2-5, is SAVISQKPSRDICQRGTSLTIQCQVDSQVTMMFWYRQQPGQSLTLIATANQGSEATYESGFVIDKFPISRPNLTFSTLTVSNMSPEDSSIYLCSVEEGTGLGETQYFGPGTRLLVL.

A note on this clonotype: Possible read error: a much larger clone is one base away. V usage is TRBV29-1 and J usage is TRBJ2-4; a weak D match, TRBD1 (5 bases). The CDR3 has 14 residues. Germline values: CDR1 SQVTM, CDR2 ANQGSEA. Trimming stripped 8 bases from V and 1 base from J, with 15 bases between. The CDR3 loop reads CSIVNPGAKNIQYF. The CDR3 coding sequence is TGCAGCATTGTAAACCCAGGGGCCAAAAACATTCAGTACTTC.

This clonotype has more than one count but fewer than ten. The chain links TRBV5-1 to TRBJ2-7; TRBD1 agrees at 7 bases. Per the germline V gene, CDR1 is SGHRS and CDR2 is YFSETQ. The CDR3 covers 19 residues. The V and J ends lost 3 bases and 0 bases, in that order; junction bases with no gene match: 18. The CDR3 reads CASSSPTGHFTQLSYEQYF. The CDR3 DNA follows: TGCGCCAGCAGCTCGCCGACAGGGCATTTCACCCAACTCTCCTACGAGCAGTACTTC.

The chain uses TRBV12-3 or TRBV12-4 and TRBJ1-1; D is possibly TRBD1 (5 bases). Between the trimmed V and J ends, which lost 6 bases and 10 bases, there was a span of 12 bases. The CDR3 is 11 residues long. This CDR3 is CASSRGRGAFF. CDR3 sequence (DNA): TGTGCCAGCAGCCGGGGCCGGGGAGCTTTCTTT.

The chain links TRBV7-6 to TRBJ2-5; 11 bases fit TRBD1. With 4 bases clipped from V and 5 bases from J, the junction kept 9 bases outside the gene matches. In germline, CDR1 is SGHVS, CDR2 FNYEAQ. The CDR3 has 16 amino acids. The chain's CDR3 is CASSSLPGQGDETQYF. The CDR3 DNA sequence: TGTGCCAGCAGCTCCTTACCGGGACAGGGGGACGAGACCCAGTACTTC.

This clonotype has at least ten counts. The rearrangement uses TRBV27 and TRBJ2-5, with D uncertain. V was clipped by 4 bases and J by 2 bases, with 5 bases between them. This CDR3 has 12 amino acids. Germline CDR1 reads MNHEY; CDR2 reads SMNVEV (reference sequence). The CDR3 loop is CASSSTQETQYF. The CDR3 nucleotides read TGTGCCAGCAGTTCTACACAAGAGACCCAGTACTTC.

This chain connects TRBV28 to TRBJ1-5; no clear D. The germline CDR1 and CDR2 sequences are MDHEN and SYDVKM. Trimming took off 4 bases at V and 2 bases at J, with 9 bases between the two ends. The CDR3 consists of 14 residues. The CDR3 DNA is TGTGCCAGCAGTTCCGGGGATCGCAATCAGCCCCAGCATTTT. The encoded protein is CASSSGDRNQPQHF.

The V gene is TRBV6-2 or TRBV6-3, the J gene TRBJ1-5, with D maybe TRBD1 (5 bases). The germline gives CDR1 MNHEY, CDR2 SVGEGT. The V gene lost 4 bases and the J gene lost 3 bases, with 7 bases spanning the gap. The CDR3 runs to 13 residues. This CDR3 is CASSWGPNQPQHF. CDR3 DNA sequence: TGTGCCAGCAGTTGGGGCCCCAATCAGCCCCAGCATTTT.